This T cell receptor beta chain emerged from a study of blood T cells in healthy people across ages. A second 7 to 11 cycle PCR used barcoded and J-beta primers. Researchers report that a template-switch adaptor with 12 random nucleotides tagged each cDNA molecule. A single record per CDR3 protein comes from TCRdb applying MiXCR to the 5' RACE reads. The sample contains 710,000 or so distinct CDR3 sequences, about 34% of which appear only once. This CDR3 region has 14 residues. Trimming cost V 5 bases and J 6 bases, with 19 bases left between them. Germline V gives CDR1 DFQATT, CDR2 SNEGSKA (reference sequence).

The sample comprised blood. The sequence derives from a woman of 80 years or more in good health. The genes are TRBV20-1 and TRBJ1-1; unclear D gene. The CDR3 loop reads CSAEEPTRTSEAFF. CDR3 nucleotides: TGCAGTGCTGAGGAGCCGACACGAACCTCTGAAGCTTTCTTT.